These 27 T cell receptor beta chains came from one sample sequenced in a study of regulatory T cells in long-lasting Graves disease. iRepertoire HTBI primers and Arm-PCR of CDR3 regions built TCR beta libraries. TCRdb reprocessed the multiplex PCR reads via MiXCR and lists one record per CDR3 protein. Of hundreds of thousands of distinct CDR3 sequences listed, roughly 16% are singletons. Documented time point: newly diagnosed GD, antithyroid drugs for less than 3 months. Isolated PBMC RNA provided the starting material for the TCR library. Separately, the same data were catalogued under a study of T cells in Graves' hyperthyroidism and ophthalmopathy.

The sample here was peripheral blood mononuclear cells (PBMCs), taken at new diagnosis, from a patient treated with antithyroid drugs. Every receptor here comes from a woman aged 35 to 59 with Graves disease.

This clonotype has a handful of counts. The V and J genes are TRBV28 and TRBJ1-5, with TRBD1 matching 9 bases. CDR3 length equals 15 residues. Germline V gene data show CDR1 as MDHEN and CDR2 as SYDVKM. The junction had 6 bases not matched to a gene; V was cut back by 6 bases and J by 3 bases. The CDR3 protein is CASRAQGAYNQPQHF. The CDR3, as DNA: TGTGCCAGCAGGGCACAGGGGGCGTACAATCAGCCCCAGCATTTT.

This clonotype was detected many times. V is TRBV11-1 and J is TRBJ1-1, with D maybe TRBD1 (5 bases). The CDR3 has 14 amino acids. Germline assignment: CDR1 SGHAT and CDR2 FQDESV (reference sequence). The V end was cut by 6 bases, the J end by 5 bases, with 16 bases between. The CDR3 DNA sequence: TGTGCCAGCAGGCCAAGCGGGGACTTAACTGAAGCTTTCTTT. The encoded protein is CASRPSGDLTEAFF. Full variable domain (outside the CDR3, taken from reference TRBV11-1 and TRBJ1-1): EAEVAQSPRYKITEKSQAVAFWCDPISGHATLYWYRQILGQGPELLVQFQDESVVDDSQLPKDRFSAERLKGVDSTLKIQPAELGDSAMYLCASRPSGDLTEAFFGQGTRLTVV.

In nucleotides, the CDR3 is TGCAGCGGCCGGCCCGGGTGGGGAATGACGGATACGCAGTATTTT. Translating it yields CSGRPGWGMTDTQYF. The genes are TRBV29-1 and TRBJ2-3; D uncertain. The CDR3 extends over 15 amino acids. V lost 7 bases and J lost 6, with 23 bases in between. Germline values: CDR1 SQVTM, CDR2 ANQGSEA.

On this clonotype: A much larger clone sits a single nucleotide away, making a read error possible. The V call is TRBV6-5, the J call TRBJ2-7; the D gene could be TRBD1 or TRBD2 (6 bases each). The CDR3 is 16 residues long. Looked up from germline, CDR1 is MNHEY and CDR2 is SVGAGI. CDR3 sequence (DNA): TGTGCCGGCAGTTCTGGCGACATCTTCGGGGGCAACGAGCAGTACTTC. This translates into CAGSSGDIFGGNEQYF.

In its sample, this clonotype was seen a few times. The chain couples TRBV12-3 or TRBV12-4 to TRBJ1-3; TRBD1 is a possible D gene (5 bases). The CDR3 covers 17 residues. The V gene lost 2 bases and the J gene lost 0 bases, with 14 bases spanning the gap. CDR3 sequence: CASSLLGASVSGNTIYF. DNA of the CDR3: TGTGCCAGCAGTTTACTCGGGGCCTCGGTCTCTGGAAACACCATATATTTT.

This clonotype was seen ten or more times. This chain links TRBV6-4 with TRBJ2-5; TRBD2 matches 11 bases. Germline loops: CDR1 MRHNA, CDR2 SNTAGT. Trimming at V came to 4 bases and at J to 2 bases, leaving 9 bases not matched to a gene. CDR3 size: 17 residues. The chain's CDR3 is CASSGASGRTSQETQYF. The CDR3, as DNA: TGTGCCAGCAGTGGGGCTAGCGGGAGGACTAGTCAAGAGACCCAGTACTTC.

This sequence joins TRBV7-2 and TRBJ1-1; D ambiguous. Germline V lookup: CDR1 SGHTA, CDR2 FQGNSA. The CDR3 runs 14 residues. V lost 1 base, J lost 4 bases, and 10 bases lay in between. The DNA of the CDR3 is TGTGCCAGCAGCTTAGGGGTGGCAGTCACTGAAGCTTTCTTT. Translated: CASSLGVAVTEAFF. Filled out from reference TRBV7-2 and TRBJ1-1, the complete variable domain reads GAGVSQSPSNKVTEKGKDVELRCDPISGHTALYWYRQSLGQGLEFLIYFQGNSAPDKSGLPSDRFSAERTGGSVSTLTIQRTQQEDSAVYLCASSLGVAVTEAFFGQGTRLTVV.

Ten or more counts support this clonotype. The chain recombines TRBV11-2 with TRBJ1-3, with D uncertain. The CDR3 runs 13 residues. CDR1 SGHAT and CDR2 FQNNGV come from the germline V gene. V was pared by 4 bases and J by 4 bases, with 8 bases between. The CDR3: CASSSDSGNTIYF. CDR3 DNA: TGTGCCAGCAGCTCCGACTCCGGAAACACCATATATTTT.

There are many counts of this clonotype. The chain joins TRBV13 to TRBJ1-1; the match to TRBD1 covers 7 bases. The CDR3 is 13 amino acids. Trimming cost V 6 bases and J 9 bases; bases outside gene matches: 10. From germline, CDR1 is PRHDT and CDR2 FYEKMQ (reference sequence). The CDR3 spells CASSGTRQGKAFF. The CDR3 DNA sequence: TGTGCCAGCAGTGGTACCCGACAGGGCAAAGCTTTCTTT. Filled out from reference TRBV13 and TRBJ1-1, the complete variable domain reads AAGVIQSPRHLIKEKRETATLKCYPIPRHDTVYWYQQGPGQDPQFLISFYEKMQSDKGSIPDRFSAQQFSDYHSELNMSSLELGDSALYFCASSGTRQGKAFFGQGTRLTVV.

Regarding this clonotype: A single base separates this from a much larger clone, so it may be a read error. CDR3: CASGEPGGASTEAFF. The DNA for the CDR3 is TGTGCCAGCGGTGAACCAGGGGGCGCGAGCACTGAAGCTTTCTTT. The V and J genes are TRBV28 and TRBJ1-1, with 8 positions matching TRBD1. V was pared by 8 bases and J by 4 bases, with 12 bases of the junction left unmatched. This CDR3 comprises 15 residues. Germline CDR1 reads MDHEN; CDR2 reads SYDVKM.

This clonotype has ten or more counts. The chain has TRBV2 and TRBJ1-1; D is undetermined. The length of the CDR3 is 14 residues. In germline, CDR1 is SNHLY, CDR2 FYNNEI. V lost 0 bases to trimming and J lost 4 bases, with 9 bases between them. CDR3 sequence: CASSEAQQLTEAFF. CDR3 DNA sequence: TGTGCCAGCAGTGAAGCGCAACAGCTCACTGAAGCTTTCTTT.

Details on this clonotype: A much larger clone differs from this one at a single base, so this may be a read error. V is TRBV12-3 or TRBV12-4 and J is TRBJ1-2; 8 bases map to TRBD1. After removal of 7 bases from V and 10 bases from J, the junction contained 11 bases not matched to a gene. CDR3 length: 13 residues. The CDR3 nucleotides read TGTGCCAGCAACCTCGAGACAGGGGCTGACTACACCTTC. Residues: CASNLETGADYTF.

About this clonotype itself: A much larger clone is a single base away; this may be a read error. V is TRBV20-1 and J is TRBJ2-3; 8 nucleotides align to TRBD2. The CDR3 is 16 amino acids. Germline-derived CDR1 and CDR2 are DFQATT and SNEGSKA (reference sequence). CDR3 region: CGAQKGGGGTTDTQYF. The CDR3 bases are TGCGGTGCTCAAAAAGGAGGCGGGGGGACCACAGATACGCAGTATTTT.

The chain links TRBV20-1 to TRBJ1-6; D is unclear. Germline CDR1 and CDR2: DFQATT and SNEGSKA (reference sequence). V was cut by 1 base and J by 10 bases, with 14 bases left in between. This CDR3 has 14 residues. DNA for the CDR3: TGCAGTGCTAGAGCGGTCGGCCTGGGGTCACCCCTCCACTTT. It codes for CSARAVGLGSPLHF.

This clonotype was seen at least ten times. The chain employs TRBV6-2 or TRBV6-3 and TRBJ2-7; D may correspond to TRBD1 or TRBD2 (5 bases each). The CDR3 is 12 residues long. The V and J ends lost 0 bases and 6 bases respectively, with 6 bases between them. Germline V gives CDR1 MNHEY, CDR2 SVGEGT. CDR3 sequence reads: CASSYSRGEQYF. CDR3 bases: TGTGCCAGCAGTTACTCGAGGGGCGAGCAGTACTTC.

J is TRBJ1-3 and V is TRBV9; 7 positions match TRBD1. The CDR3 sequence is 14 residues long. CDR1 and CDR2 (germline): SGDLS, YYNGEE. Trimming took 2 bases from V and 5 from J; bases not matched to a gene: 4. The DNA of the CDR3 is TGTGCCAGCAGCGTTGACAGGGATAGAAACACCATATATTTT. Its protein is CASSVDRDRNTIYF.

The sample holds many counts of this clonotype. The J gene is TRBJ1-1, the V gene TRBV29-1; 8 bases align to TRBD1. Germline V gives CDR1 SQVTM, CDR2 ANQGSEA. The CDR3 runs to 12 residues. V trimming: 2 bases; J trimming: 7 bases; junction bases outside the gene matches: 3. CDR3 region: CSVEQGAYEAFF. The CDR3 nucleotides read TGCAGCGTTGAACAGGGGGCTTATGAAGCTTTCTTT.

In this sample, this clonotype turned up many times. This chain joins TRBV18 and TRBJ1-2; 10 nucleotides agree with TRBD1. The germline V gene has CDR1 KGHSH and CDR2 LQKENI. The CDR3 spans 14 residues. The junction had 5 bases not matched to a gene; V was cut back by 8 bases and J by 2 bases. CDR3 sequence: CASSPDRGNYGYTF. CDR3 sequence (DNA): TGTGCCAGCAGCCCGGACAGGGGGAACTATGGCTACACCTTC.

This clonotype was picked up many times. The V gene is TRBV3-1, the J gene TRBJ2-1; TRBD2 matches 12 bases. Trimming took 1 base from V and 7 from J; bases not matched to a gene: 2. The germline gives CDR1 LGHDT, CDR2 YNNKEL (reference sequence). The CDR3 covers 15 residues. The CDR3 is CASSQGTSGVNEQFF. The CDR3 DNA follows: TGTGCCAGCAGCCAAGGGACTAGCGGGGTTAATGAGCAGTTCTTC.

This clonotype was seen only a few times. The V call is TRBV10-3, the J call TRBJ1-4, with 8 bases that match TRBD1. The CDR3 has 12 residues. Germline V gives CDR1 ENHRY, CDR2 SYGVKD. Germline trimming cut 11 bases from V and 6 bases from J; bases unmatched to any gene: 5. CDR3 nucleotide sequence: TGTGCCTCACAGGGGGGGGATGAAAAACTGTTTTTT. The encoded protein is CASQGGDEKLFF.

This clonotype appeared many times. The chain carries TRBV5-1 and TRBJ2-3, with 9 bases fitting TRBD2. Trimming took 2 bases from V and 4 from J; bases not matched to a gene: 5. This CDR3 is 15 amino acids long. Germline CDR1 reads SGHRS; CDR2 reads YFSETQ. DNA for the CDR3: TGCGCCAGCAGCTTTGGGACTAGCCCCGCAGATACGCAGTATTTT. Protein: CASSFGTSPADTQYF. Full variable domain (remainder filled in from reference TRBV5-1 and TRBJ2-3): KAGVTQTPRYLIKTRGQQVTLSCSPISGHRSVSWYQQTPGQGLQFLFEYFSETQRNKGNFPGRFSGRQFSNSRSEMNVSTLELGDSALYLCASSFGTSPADTQYFGPGTRLTVL.

To note about this clonotype: A single base separates this from a much larger clone, so it may be a read error. V is TRBV11-2 and J is TRBJ2-7; D remains ambiguous. CDR1 and CDR2 (germline): SGHAT, FQNNGV. The V end was cut by 0 bases, the J end by 3 bases, with 12 bases between. This CDR3 is built from 15 residues. The CDR3 bases are TGTGCCAGCAGCTTAGATCCCCAGAGCTTCTACGAGCAGTACTTC. Translation: CASSLDPQSFYEQYF.

The V and J genes are TRBV27 and TRBJ2-2; D is unresolved. The germline CDR1 and CDR2 sequences are MNHEY and SMNVEV (reference sequence). The germline V and J ends were trimmed by 5 bases and 5 bases, with 9 bases remaining between them. CDR3 length: 13 residues. CDR3 sequence (DNA): TGTGCCAGCAGTGCCCACCCAACCGGGGAGCTGTTTTTT. Amino acids: CASSAHPTGELFF.

This clonotype was observed a handful of times. The rearrangement uses TRBV20-1 and TRBJ2-2, with 7 bases fitting TRBD2. The ends lost 1 base at V and 4 bases at J; junction bases unmatched: 6. Germline loops: CDR1 DFQATT, CDR2 SNEGSKA (reference sequence). The CDR3 covers 15 residues. CDR3 region: CSARVGGGGTGELFF. The CDR3 DNA sequence: TGCAGTGCTAGAGTGGGGGGGGGAGGCACCGGGGAGCTGTTTTTT.

This clonotype was counted ten times or more. V gene TRBV20-1 combines with J gene TRBJ2-7, with D perhaps matching TRBD1 (6 bases). The germline V and J ends were trimmed by 4 bases and 3 bases, with 7 bases remaining between them. The length of the CDR3 is 11 residues. The germline gives CDR1 DFQATT, CDR2 SNEGSKA (reference sequence). The CDR3 loop is CSAKQGYEQYF. The CDR3 coding sequence is TGCAGTGCTAAACAGGGCTACGAGCAGTACTTC.

The table lists this clonotype with many counts. The J gene is TRBJ2-3, the V gene TRBV12-3 or TRBV12-4; 8 bases map to TRBD1. The CDR3 sequence is 14 residues long. Unmatched junction bases numbered 5, after V lost 7 bases and J lost 2 bases. The CDR3 spells CASMRTGNTDTQYF. Here the CDR3 DNA reads TGTGCCAGCATGCGGACAGGGAACACAGATACGCAGTATTTT.

This clonotype occurred a few times. This rearrangement joins TRBV5-1 to TRBJ2-7, with 8 nucleotides matching TRBD1. CDR3 length: 16 residues. Germline-derived CDR1 and CDR2 are SGHRS and YFSETQ. Trimming cost V 3 bases and J 0 bases; bases outside gene matches: 8. CDR3 sequence reads: CASSSTGVDSSYEQYF. In DNA, the CDR3 is TGCGCCAGCAGCTCGACAGGGGTTGATAGCTCCTACGAGCAGTACTTC.